This T cell receptor (beta chain) was obtained from a study of blood T cell repertoires in COVID-19. Turning to the study itself: Acute-phase and convalescent COVID-19 samples originated in the United States, Italy and Spain.

This CDR3 has 12 residues. V was cut by 6 bases and J by 4 bases, with 10 bases left in between. Germline V gene sequence: CDR1 LNHDA, CDR2 SQIVND (reference sequence). About this clone itself: Other nucleotide sequences in the sample specify the same CDR3.

TCRdb's table, derived via immunoSEQ multiplex PCR, lists solely in-frame clones and lacks some. The repertoire includes a few hundred thousand clones, under 90% of them detected once, and 2% to 2.5% sits in the top ten. This clonotype was sampled from a man between 45 and 60 years old with acute or convalescent COVID-19. Sequencing was performed on peripheral blood. V usage is TRBV19 and J usage is TRBJ2-7; possibly TRBD2 for D (5 bases). The chain's CDR3 is CASSTSGYEQYF. In nucleotides, the CDR3 is TGTGCCAGTAGCACAAGCGGATACGAGCAGTACTTC.